The 18 T cell receptor beta chains in this list originate from one sample, sequenced in a study of T-cell reconstitution after alpha-beta-depleted transplantation in children. Unique molecular identifiers were incorporated into the prepared TCRbeta library. TCRdb redid the calling of the PCR reads with MiXCR, one entry per CDR3 protein. The sample lists around 450,000 distinct CDR3 sequences, over 40% occurring once. Sequencing was performed on PBMCs, taken before TCRalphabeta/CD19-depleted stem cell transplant. Source of these receptors: a girl aged 2 to 9 with aplastic anemia, due to receive a stem cell transplant.

There are a few counts of this clonotype. The gene calls are TRBV27 and TRBJ2-7; the D gene is possibly TRBD2 (5 bases). The CDR3 sequence is 14 residues long. Germline assignment: CDR1 MNHEY and CDR2 SMNVEV (reference sequence). The germline V and J ends were trimmed by 4 bases and 0 bases, with 10 bases remaining between them. The CDR3 DNA reads as TGTGCCAGCAGTTCGTCCCGGGACTCCTACGAGCAGTACTTC. Protein sequence: CASSSSRDSYEQYF.

This clonotype showed up many times. The chain has TRBV7-6 and TRBJ2-7; D is unresolved. Trimming shortened V by 1 base and J by 3 bases, and 10 bases separated the two germline ends. This CDR3 is built from 14 residues. Per the germline V gene, CDR1 is SGHVS and CDR2 is FNYEAQ. The DNA for the CDR3 is TGTGCCAGCAGCTTAGACCGGACCTTCTACGAGCAGTACTTC. The encoded protein is CASSLDRTFYEQYF.

CDR3: CASSPQSQGQPGNEQFF. The CDR3, as DNA: TGTGCCAGCAGCCCCCAATCCCAGGGGCAGCCGGGCAATGAGCAGTTCTTC. The V call is TRBV9, the J call TRBJ2-1; D might be TRBD1 (6 bases). There are 17 residues in the CDR3. Germline assignment: CDR1 SGDLS and CDR2 YYNGEE. The V and J ends lost 4 bases and 6 bases respectively, with 23 bases between them.

This clonotype was counted a few times. This chain links TRBV9 with TRBJ2-7; the D call may be TRBD1 or TRBD2 (5 bases each). The CDR3 is 14 amino acids. CDR1 and CDR2 from the germline V gene are SGDLS and YYNGEE. Deletions cut 2 bases from V and 3 bases from J, with 12 bases between. The CDR3 here is CASSVTGAHYEQYF. The CDR3 nucleotides read TGTGCCAGCAGCGTTACCGGGGCCCACTACGAGCAGTACTTC. Using reference TRBV9 and TRBJ2-7 for the parts outside the CDR3, the full variable domain is DSGVTQTPKHLITATGQRVTLRCSPRSGDLSVYWYQQSLDQGLQFLIQYYNGEERAKGNILERFSAQQFPDLHSELNLSSLELGDSALYFCASSVTGAHYEQYFGPGTRLTVT.

This rearrangement joins TRBV29-1 to TRBJ1-2; tentative D call: TRBD1 (5 bases). In germline, CDR1 is SQVTM, CDR2 ANQGSEA. The V gene lost 3 bases and the J gene lost 1 base, with 12 bases spanning the gap. The length of the CDR3 is 14 residues. CDR3: CSVEGPGSNYGYTF. The CDR3 DNA is TGCAGCGTTGAGGGGCCCGGGAGTAACTATGGCTACACCTTC.

This chain connects TRBV29-1 to TRBJ2-7; possible D gene TRBD1, 7 bases. In germline, CDR1 is SQVTM, CDR2 ANQGSEA. V was shortened by 4 bases and J by 0 bases, with 28 bases between the two germline ends. The CDR3 extends over 19 amino acids. The CDR3: CSVAGIPPTGRESSYEQYF. The DNA of the CDR3 is TGCAGCGTTGCTGGAATCCCACCGACAGGGCGGGAAAGCTCCTACGAGCAGTACTTC.

Only a few counts were recorded for this clonotype. This chain connects TRBV9 to TRBJ2-1, with D unclear. The CDR3 spans 15 residues. V was shortened by 4 bases and J by 4 bases, with 15 bases between the two germline ends. Germline loops: CDR1 SGDLS, CDR2 YYNGEE. The CDR3 nucleotides are TGTGCCAGCAGCCCCCCAGGTCACGGTTACAATGAGCAGTTCTTC. It translates to CASSPPGHGYNEQFF.

This clonotype was observed at least ten times. V and J are TRBV20-1 and TRBJ2-3; TRBD1 agrees at 7 bases. Trimming at V came to 4 bases and at J to 2 bases, leaving 9 bases not matched to a gene. Germline V lookup: CDR1 DFQATT, CDR2 SNEGSKA (reference sequence). The CDR3 runs 15 residues. The CDR3 loop is CSAKIKGGYTDTQYF. In DNA, the CDR3 is TGCAGTGCTAAAATAAAAGGGGGCTACACAGATACGCAGTATTTT.

The CDR3 reads CASSLSRDYSYEQYF. The CDR3 DNA sequence: TGTGCCAGCAGTTTATCACGGGACTACTCCTACGAGCAGTACTTC. J is TRBJ2-7 and V is TRBV27, with TRBD2 matching 7 bases. The J segment lost 0 bases and the V segment lost 0 bases, leaving 2 bases of the junction unmatched. Germline CDR1 MNHEY, CDR2 SMNVEV (reference sequence). The CDR3 contains 15 residues.

This rearrangement joins TRBV4-1 to TRBJ1-5, with TRBD1 matching 7 bases. Germline values: CDR1 MGHRA, CDR2 YSYEKL. With V trimmed by 0 bases and J by 6 bases, 5 bases remained unmatched. The length of the CDR3 is 15 residues. In nucleotides, the CDR3 is TGCGCCAGCAGCCAAGATTGGGGACAGCGTCAGCCCCAGCATTTT. Translation: CASSQDWGQRQPQHF.

The CDR3 DNA is TGTGCCAGCAGTACAACGGGGGAGACCCAGTACTTC. As protein: CASSTTGETQYF. The chain employs TRBV5-5 and TRBJ2-5; D may be TRBD2 (5 bases). The CDR3 loop spans 12 amino acids. V lost 5 bases and J lost 5, with 10 bases in between. Germline V gene sequence: CDR1 SGHKS, CDR2 YYEKEE (reference sequence).

Only a few counts were recorded for this clonotype. The chain has TRBV6-1 and TRBJ1-5; 10 bases agree with TRBD1. Germline V CDR1 and CDR2: MNHNS, SASEGT. The ends lost 6 bases at V and 4 bases at J; junction bases unmatched: 3. This CDR3 is built from 14 residues. The CDR3 region has the DNA TGTGCCAGCAGGACAGGGGGCCGAAATCAGCCCCAGCATTTT. This encodes CASRTGGRNQPQHF.

The table lists this clonotype with many counts. J is TRBJ2-1 and V is TRBV15; tentatively, D is TRBD1 (6 bases). The V gene lost 0 bases and the J gene lost 6 bases, with 12 bases spanning the gap. The V gene's germline CDR1 is LNHNV and CDR2 YYDKDF (reference sequence). The CDR3 covers 15 residues. This chain's CDR3 is CATSRDQGPGNEQFF. DNA for the CDR3: TGTGCCACCAGCAGAGATCAGGGGCCAGGCAATGAGCAGTTCTTC.

The sample holds many counts of this clonotype. The chain joins TRBV12-3 or TRBV12-4 to TRBJ1-2; D gene uncertain. The CDR3 is 14 residues long. Trimming left V 6 bases short and J 2 bases short, with 13 bases between. CDR3 in amino acids: CASRASGENYGYTF. CDR3 nucleotide sequence: TGTGCCAGCAGAGCCTCCGGGGAAAACTATGGCTACACCTTC.

As regards this clonotype: Given a much more abundant clone one base away, this may be a read error. The J gene is TRBJ1-1, the V gene TRBV3-1, with no clear D. This CDR3 is built from 14 residues. CDR1 and CDR2 from the germline V gene are LGHDT and YNNKEL (reference sequence). The CDR3 DNA reads TGTGCCAGCAGCCAAGAGGTAGGGTACCCTGAAGATTTCTTT. As protein: CASSQEVGYPEDFF.

This rearrangement joins TRBV13 to TRBJ2-1; 8 bases match TRBD2. The J segment lost 10 bases and the V segment lost 0 bases, leaving 11 bases of the junction unmatched. Germline-derived CDR1 and CDR2 are PRHDT and FYEKMQ (reference sequence). The CDR3 has 16 residues. The CDR3 protein is CASSLGLSGALGEQFF. The CDR3 nucleotides read TGTGCCAGCAGCTTAGGCCTTAGCGGGGCCCTCGGGGAGCAGTTCTTC.

This clonotype occurred once. Being one base from a much bigger clone, this may be a read error. J is TRBJ2-7 and V is TRBV2, with 8 bases matching TRBD1. The CDR3 contains 13 residues. The germline CDR1 and CDR2 sequences are SNHLY and FYNNEI. CDR3 sequence (DNA): TGTGCCAGCAGCGGACAGGGCCTCTACGAGCAGCACTTC. It translates to CASSGQGLYEQHF.

This clonotype was detected a few times. The genes are TRBV7-9 and TRBJ2-7; 8 nucleotides match TRBD1. The length of the CDR3 is 15 residues. Germline V gene sequence: CDR1 SEHNR, CDR2 FQNEAQ (reference sequence). The ends lost 7 bases at V and 3 bases at J; junction bases unmatched: 11. The CDR3 sequence: CASNGITQGVYEQYF. The CDR3, as DNA: TGTGCCAGCAACGGGATCACACAGGGGGTCTACGAGCAGTACTTC. Complete variable domain (other parts from reference TRBV7-9 and TRBJ2-7): DTGVSQNPRHKITKRGQNVTFRCDPISEHNRLYWYRQTLGQGPEFLTYFQNEAQLEKSRLLSDRFSAERPKGSFSTLEIQRTEQGDSAMYLCASNGITQGVYEQYFGPGTRLTVT.